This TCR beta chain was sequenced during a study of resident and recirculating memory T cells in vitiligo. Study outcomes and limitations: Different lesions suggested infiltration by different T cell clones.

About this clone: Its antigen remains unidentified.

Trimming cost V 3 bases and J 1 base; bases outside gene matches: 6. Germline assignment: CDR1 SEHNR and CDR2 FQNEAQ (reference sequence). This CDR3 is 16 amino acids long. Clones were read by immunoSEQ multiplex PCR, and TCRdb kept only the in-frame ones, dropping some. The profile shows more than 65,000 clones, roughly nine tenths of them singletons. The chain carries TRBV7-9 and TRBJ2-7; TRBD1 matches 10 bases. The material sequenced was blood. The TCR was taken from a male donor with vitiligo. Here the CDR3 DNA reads TGTGCCAGCAGCTTTAAAGGGACAGGGGCGTCCTACGAGCAGTACTTC. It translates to CASSFKGTGASYEQYF.